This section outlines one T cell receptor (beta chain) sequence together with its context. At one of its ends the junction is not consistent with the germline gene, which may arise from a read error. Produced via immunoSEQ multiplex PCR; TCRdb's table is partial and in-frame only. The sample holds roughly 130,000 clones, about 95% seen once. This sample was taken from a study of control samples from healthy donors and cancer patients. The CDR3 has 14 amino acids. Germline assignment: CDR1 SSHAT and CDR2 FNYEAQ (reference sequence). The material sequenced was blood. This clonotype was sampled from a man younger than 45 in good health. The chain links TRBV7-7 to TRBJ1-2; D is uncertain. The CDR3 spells CASRPRLVGNGYTF. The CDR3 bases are TGTGCTAGCAGGCCTCGGTTGGTCGGGAACGGCTACACCTTC. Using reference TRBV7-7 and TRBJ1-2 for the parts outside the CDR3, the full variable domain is GAGVSQSPRYKVTKRGQDVTLRCDPISSHATLYWYQQALGQGPEFLTYFNYEAQPDKSGLPSDRFSAERPEGSISTLTIQRTEQRDSAMYRCASRPRLVGNGYTFGSGTRLTVV.